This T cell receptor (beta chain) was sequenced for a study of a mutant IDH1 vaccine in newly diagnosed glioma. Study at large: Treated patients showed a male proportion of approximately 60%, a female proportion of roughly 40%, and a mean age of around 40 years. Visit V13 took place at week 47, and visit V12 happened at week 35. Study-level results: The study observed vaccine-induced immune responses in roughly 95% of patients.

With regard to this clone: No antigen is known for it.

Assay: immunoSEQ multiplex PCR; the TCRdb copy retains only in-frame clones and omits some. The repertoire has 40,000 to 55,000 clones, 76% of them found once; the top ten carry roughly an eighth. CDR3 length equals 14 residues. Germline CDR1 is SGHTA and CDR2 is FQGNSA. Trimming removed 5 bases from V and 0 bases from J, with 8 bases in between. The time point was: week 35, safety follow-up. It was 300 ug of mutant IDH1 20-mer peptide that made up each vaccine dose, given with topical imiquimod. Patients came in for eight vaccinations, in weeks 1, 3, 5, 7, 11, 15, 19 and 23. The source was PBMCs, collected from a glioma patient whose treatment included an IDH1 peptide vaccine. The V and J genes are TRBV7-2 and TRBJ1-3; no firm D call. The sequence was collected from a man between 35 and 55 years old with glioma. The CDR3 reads CASSPINSGNTIYF. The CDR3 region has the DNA TGTGCCAGCAGCCCAATTAACTCTGGAAACACCATATATTTT. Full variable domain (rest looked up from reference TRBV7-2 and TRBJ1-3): GAGVSQSPSNKVTEKGKDVELRCDPISGHTALYWYRQSLGQGLEFLIYFQGNSAPDKSGLPSDRFSAERTGGSVSTLTIQRTQQEDSAVYLCASSPINSGNTIYFGEGSWLTVV.